This is a list of T cell receptor beta chains from one sample in a study of T cells after posttransplantation cyclophosphamide. This table comes from immunoSEQ multiplex PCR, and its TCRdb copy is limited to in-frame clones, with some not included. Of 20,000 or so clones listed, roughly 72% are singletons. Sequenced material: PBMCs, taken after an allogeneic stem cell transplant with post-transplant cyclophosphamide. Source of these receptors: a male patient between 25 and 40 years old who received an allogeneic stem cell transplant from a related donor, was CMV-positive, and had acute GVHD only. Some T cells could come from the graft donor. CDR3s include the opening cysteine and the closing phenylalanine or tryptophan. D genes are given only for firm matches. Only some rows state a clone size, as once, few, many or a class for expanded clones.

clone_size j_call v_call d_call cdr3_aa cdr3_nt
- TRBJ1-1 TRBV4-1 - CASSPPGTANTEAFF TGCGCCAGCAGCCCCCCCGGGACTGCGAACACTGAAGCTTTCTTT
- TRBJ2-2 TRBV13 - CASSPPQGALSLFF TGTGCCAGCAGCCCTCCGCAGGGTGCCCTGTCGCTGTTTTTT
few TRBJ2-2 TRBV4-2 - CASSQAGGTPFTGELFF TGTGCCAGCAGCCAAGCAGGGGGGACCCCATTCACCGGGGAGCTGTTTTTT
- TRBJ2-3 TRBV6-5 - CASSYEGSGMDTQYF TGTGCCAGCAGTTATGAGGGCTCGGGTATGGATACGCAGTATTTT
- TRBJ2-5 TRBV5-6 TRBD1 CASSLGQGAGETQYF TGTGCCAGCAGCTTGGGACAGGGGGCCGGAGAGACCCAGTACTTC
- TRBJ1-6 TRBV7-2 - CASRWRPGMDSPLHF TGTGCCAGCCGCTGGCGCCCAGGGATGGATTCACCCCTCCACTTT
- TRBJ2-3 TRBV4-3 TRBD2 CASSQFSGGDTQYF TGCGCCAGCAGCCAGTTTAGCGGGGGGGATACGCAGTATTTT
- TRBJ1-1 TRBV2 - CASNTNRAVEAFF TGTGCCAGCAACACGAACAGGGCGGTGGAAGCTTTCTTT
- TRBJ2-7 TRBV19 TRBD2 CASKASGGENEQYF TGTGCCAGTAAGGCTAGCGGGGGCGAGAACGAGCAGTACTTC
- TRBJ2-2 TRBV18 TRBD2 CASSPGTSGGELFF TGTGCCAGCTCACCCGGGACTAGTGGCGGGGAGCTGTTTTTT
- TRBJ2-1 TRBV7-3 - CASSLDREDEQFF TGTGCCAGCAGCTTAGACAGGGAGGATGAGCAGTTCTTC
- TRBJ2-7 TRBV5-4 - CASSLVTAYEQYF TGTGCCAGCAGCCTGGTTACAGCTTACGAGCAGTACTTC
- TRBJ1-5 TRBV7-9 - CASSLGSGNGQPQHF TGTGCCAGCAGCCTAGGGTCAGGGAACGGTCAGCCCCAGCATTTT
- TRBJ2-5 TRBV7-6 - CASSLVPSGAQETQYF TGTGCCAGCAGCTTAGTTCCGAGTGGGGCTCAAGAGACCCAGTACTTC
- TRBJ2-5 TRBV7-7 TRBD2 CASSSLGLAGQETQYF TGTGCCAGCAGCTCTTTGGGACTAGCGGGGCAAGAGACCCAGTACTTC
- TRBJ1-1 TRBV28 - CASSLLSTEAFF TGTGCCAGCAGTTTATTGTCAACTGAAGCTTTCTTT
- TRBJ2-2 TRBV5-4 TRBD1 CASSPGGQGTGELFF TGTGCCAGCAGCCCAGGGGGCCAGGGAACCGGGGAGCTGTTTTTT
- TRBJ2-5 TRBV4-2 TRBD1 CASSQGDSQETQYF TGTGCCAGCAGCCAAGGGGACAGCCAAGAGACCCAGTACTTC
- TRBJ2-3 TRBV2 TRBD1 CASTSTGGGFTDTQYF TGTGCCAGCACCTCAACAGGGGGCGGGTTCACAGATACGCAGTATTTT
- TRBJ2-7 TRBV7-2 TRBD1 CASSLTGYDEQYF TGTGCCAGCAGCCTGACAGGGTACGACGAGCAGTACTTC
- TRBJ1-2 TRBV5-1 TRBD1 CASSLEGQGDYGYTF TGCGCCAGCAGCTTGGAGGGACAGGGGGACTATGGCTACACCTTC
- TRBJ2-5 TRBV25-1 - CASSELGGQETQYF TGTGCCAGCAGTGAATTGGGAGGCCAAGAGACCCAGTACTTC
- TRBJ2-1 TRBV7-9 TRBD2 CASSLSRGGVDEQFF TGTGCCAGCAGCTTGTCGCGGGGGGGCGTGGATGAGCAGTTCTTC
- TRBJ2-3 TRBV7-9 - CASSDTGIGGDTQYF TGTGCCAGCAGCGACACCGGGATAGGTGGTGATACGCAGTATTTT
- TRBJ1-6 TRBV23-1 - CASSQSGSGPLHF TGCGCCAGCAGTCAATCGGGTTCGGGTCCCCTCCACTTT
few TRBJ2-3 TRBV2 TRBD2 CAIHPASGGTDTQYF TGTGCCATTCATCCGGCTAGCGGGGGAACAGATACGCAGTATTTT
- TRBJ2-7 TRBV6-1 - CASSLPSYEQYF TGTGCCAGCAGCCTCCCTTCCTACGAGCAGTACTTC
once TRBJ1-1 TRBV19 - CASSIEGVNTEAFF TGTGCCAGTAGTATCGAAGGGGTGAACACTGAAGCTTTCTTT
- TRBJ2-7 TRBV7-6 - CASSLDLSGGQYF TGTGCCAGCAGCTTAGACCTAAGTGGCGGGCAGTACTTC
many TRBJ2-7 TRBV27 TRBD2 CASRLAGEQYF TGTGCCAGCAGACTAGCGGGGGAGCAGTACTTC
- TRBJ1-6 TRBV4-3 - CASSQDGAGNSPLHF TGCGCCAGCAGCCAGGACGGTGCGGGTAATTCACCCCTCCACTTT
many TRBJ1-4 TRBV7-2 - CASSLEANEKLFF TGTGCCAGCAGCTTAGAAGCGAATGAAAAACTGTTTTTT
- TRBJ2-7 TRBV18 TRBD1 CASSPPGQVYEQYF TGTGCCAGCTCACCACCGGGACAGGTCTACGAGCAGTACTTC
- TRBJ1-2 TRBV11-3 - CASSLVSTVSYGYTF TGTGCCAGCAGCTTAGTGTCGACAGTCTCCTATGGCTACACCTTC
- TRBJ1-6 TRBV6-6 TRBD1 CASSYLADRASPLHF TGTGCCAGCAGTTACCTGGCTGACAGGGCTTCACCCCTCCACTTT
- TRBJ2-5 TRBV9 TRBD2 CASSVEGLGEETQYF TGTGCCAGCAGCGTAGAGGGACTAGGGGAAGAGACCCAGTACTTC
few TRBJ2-3 TRBV29-1 - CSVPNGGPNTDTQYF TGCAGCGTACCCAACGGGGGGCCCAACACAGATACGCAGTATTTT
- TRBJ2-5 TRBV4-3 - CASSQDGTSRRTQYF TGCGCCAGCAGCCAAGATGGAACTAGCAGGCGGACCCAGTACTTC
- TRBJ1-2 TRBV5-1 - CASSLEGMRDGYTF TGCGCCAGCAGCTTGGAGGGTATGAGGGATGGCTACACCTTC
- TRBJ2-1 TRBV7-3 TRBD1 CASSLGPTGGRQFF TGTGCCAGCAGCTTAGGACCCACAGGGGGCAGGCAGTTCTTC
- TRBJ1-2 TRBV12-5 TRBD1 CASVDRGIGGYTF TGTGCTAGTGTGGACAGGGGAATAGGTGGCTACACCTTC
- TRBJ1-2 TRBV5-6 - CASSLVGRDYGYTF TGTGCCAGCAGCTTGGTGGGCAGGGACTATGGCTACACCTTC